Listed here are 31 T cell receptor beta chains from one sample, sequenced in a study of CD8+ T cells in alopecia areata. Extraction and reverse transcription of RNA yielded cDNA as the sequencing template. Sequencing was performed with immunoSEQ multiplex PCR; in TCRdb, only in-frame clones are kept and a portion is missing. The sample gives 200,000 to 250,000 clones, 56% of which show up once; around 5% is in the top ten. Sequencing was done on a sample of CD8+ T cells sorted from blood. These receptor sequences come from a human donor in good health.

The chain employs TRBV7-9 and TRBJ2-5; no firm D call. V was shortened by 5 bases and J by 4 bases, with 11 bases between the two germline ends. The CDR3 totals 13 residues. The germline CDR1 and CDR2 sequences are SEHNR and FQNEAQ (reference sequence). The CDR3 loop reads CASSPRDRETQYF. DNA for the CDR3: TGTGCCAGCAGCCCCCGCGATCGAGAGACCCAGTACTTC.

There are a few counts of this clone. The chain combines TRBV11-2 with TRBJ2-1; D is ambiguous. V lost 7 bases and J 6 bases, leaving 10 bases between the germline ends. Germline CDR1 SGHAT, CDR2 FQNNGV. This CDR3 is built from 12 residues. The CDR3 nucleotides read TGTGCCAGCACAATCGGGCCCAATGAGCAGTTCTTC. Its protein product is CASTIGPNEQFF.

V gene TRBV14 combines with J gene TRBJ2-3; 10 bases map to TRBD2. The J segment lost 3 bases and the V segment lost 4 bases, leaving 13 bases of the junction unmatched. The CDR3 totals 18 residues. Per germline, CDR1 SGHDN and CDR2 FVKESK. CDR3 residues: CASSPGTSALYGTDTQYF. CDR3 sequence (DNA): TGTGCCAGCAGCCCCGGGACTAGCGCCCTGTATGGTACAGATACGCAGTATTTT.

This sequence joins TRBV6-5 and TRBJ2-3; either TRBD1 or TRBD2 may supply D (6 bases each). CDR3 length: 14 amino acids. Trimming pared 1 base from V and 4 bases from J, leaving 9 bases between. Germline CDR1 and CDR2: MNHEY and SVGAGI. The CDR3 sequence is CASSYLGGPDTQYF. The CDR3 DNA sequence: TGTGCCAGCAGTTACTTGGGGGGCCCAGATACGCAGTATTTT.

This chain uses TRBV15 with TRBJ1-1; D not resolved. V lost 0 bases to trimming and J lost 5 bases, with 10 bases between them. CDR3 length: 14 residues. Germline V lookup: CDR1 LNHNV, CDR2 YYDKDF (reference sequence). In DNA form, the CDR3 reads TGTGCCACCAGCAGAGATTCGGAGGGTACTGAAGCTTTCTTT. Translation: CATSRDSEGTEAFF.

This clone has a handful of counts. The J gene is TRBJ1-5, the V gene TRBV4-1; D remains ambiguous. The germline V gene has CDR1 MGHRA and CDR2 YSYEKL. V lost 2 bases to trimming and J lost 1 base, with 9 bases between them. This CDR3 comprises 15 residues. The CDR3 here is CASSQTSLSNQPQHF. DNA for the CDR3: TGCGCCAGCAGCCAAACCTCACTAAGCAATCAGCCCCAGCATTTT.

This chain links TRBV2 with TRBJ2-1; maybe TRBD2 (5 bases). Germline assignment: CDR1 SNHLY and CDR2 FYNNEI. V gave up 6 bases and J gave up 10 bases, with 13 bases separating them. This CDR3 is built from 12 residues. In DNA, the CDR3 is TGTGCCAGCAGCTCGGCGGGTCTAGAGCAGTTCTTC. It codes for CASSSAGLEQFF.

The chain links TRBV29-1 to TRBJ2-3, with 13 nucleotides matching TRBD2. Germline trimming cut 4 bases from V and 2 bases from J; bases unmatched to any gene: 6. CDR3 length: 16 amino acids. Germline V gene sequence: CDR1 SQVTM, CDR2 ANQGSEA. CDR3 DNA sequence: TGCAGCGTTGGACTAGCGGGGGGACCCAACACAGATACGCAGTATTTT. Its translation: CSVGLAGGPNTDTQYF.

The DNA of the CDR3 is TGTGCCAGCAGTTCGACCAGGGGACGCACTGAAGCTTTCTTT. Its protein is CASSSTRGRTEAFF. The chain links TRBV27 to TRBJ1-1; possibly TRBD1 for D (6 bases). V lost 4 bases, J lost 4 bases, and 13 bases lay in between. The CDR3 runs 14 residues. In germline, CDR1 is MNHEY, CDR2 SMNVEV (reference sequence).

In its sample, this clone was seen a few times. This sequence joins TRBV29-1 and TRBJ2-4; the D gene is possibly TRBD2 (5 bases). Germline-derived CDR1 and CDR2 are SQVTM and ANQGSEA. The V end was cut by 5 bases, the J end by 3 bases, with 11 bases between. The CDR3 consists of 13 residues. In nucleotides, the CDR3 is TGCAGCGTTAAACTAGTGGGCAAAAACATTCAGTACTTC. This codes for CSVKLVGKNIQYF.

In this sample, this clone turned up once. V is TRBV10-2 and J is TRBJ2-7; tentative D call: TRBD2 (6 bases). The CDR3 length is 13 residues. CDR1 and CDR2 from the germline V gene are WSHSY and SAAADI. V lost 6 bases and J 6 bases, leaving 15 bases between the germline ends. The CDR3 spells CASSSLGGGEQYF. CDR3 in DNA: TGCGCCAGCAGCAGTCTGGGGGGTGGCGAGCAGTACTTC.

This clone has only a few counts. This sequence joins TRBV2 and TRBJ2-1; 9 bases match TRBD2. V was clipped by 1 base and J by 7 bases; unmatched bases: 11. The germline V gene has CDR1 SNHLY and CDR2 FYNNEI. This CDR3 contains 17 residues. The CDR3 loop reads CASSEGGSGGPRNEQFF. In nucleotides, the CDR3 is TGTGCCAGCAGTGAAGGGGGTAGCGGGGGCCCCCGGAATGAGCAGTTCTTC.

The J gene is TRBJ2-5, the V gene TRBV5-6; D is possibly TRBD2 (6 bases). V lost 1 base and J lost 4, with 17 bases in between. There are 16 residues in the CDR3. Per germline, CDR1 SGHDT and CDR2 YYEEEE. As DNA, the CDR3 is TGTGCCAGCAGCTTGAGCCCGGGAGCTGGGATAGAGACCCAGTACTTC. Its translation: CASSLSPGAGIETQYF.

This clone was found a few times. The chain carries TRBV5-1 and TRBJ1-2; D is undetermined. CDR3 length: 15 amino acids. Between the trimmed V and J ends, which lost 0 bases and 2 bases, there was a span of 11 bases. The germline CDR1 and CDR2 sequences are SGHRS and YFSETQ. The CDR3 bases are TGCGCCAGCAGCTTGGAACAGAAACCCAACTATGGCTACACCTTC. As protein: CASSLEQKPNYGYTF.

J is TRBJ2-1 and V is TRBV29-1; D remains ambiguous. This CDR3 region has 11 residues. Deletions cut 8 bases from V and 7 bases from J, with 12 bases between. Germline assignment: CDR1 SQVTM and CDR2 ANQGSEA. CDR3 loop: CSLIWENEQFF. DNA of the CDR3: TGCAGCCTCATTTGGGAAAATGAGCAGTTCTTC.

V usage is TRBV18 and J usage is TRBJ2-5; D unresolved. Looked up from germline, CDR1 is KGHSH and CDR2 is LQKENI. The CDR3 sequence is 13 residues long. The V end lost 0 bases, the J end lost 5 bases, and 7 bases lay between the germline ends. This CDR3 reads CASSPPFEETQYF. The CDR3 nucleotides read TGTGCCAGCTCACCACCGTTCGAGGAGACCCAGTACTTC.

The CDR3 spells CATSREANSYNEQFF. CDR3 DNA sequence: TGTGCCACCAGCAGAGAGGCCAACTCCTACAATGAGCAGTTCTTC. This chain uses TRBV15 with TRBJ2-1, with D unresolved. Looked up from germline, CDR1 is LNHNV and CDR2 is YYDKDF (reference sequence). There are 15 residues in the CDR3. V was shortened by 0 bases and J by 0 bases, with 6 bases between the two germline ends.

The rearrangement joins TRBV9 to TRBJ2-3, with unresolved D. V lost 0 bases and J 5 bases, leaving 13 bases between the germline ends. Germline values: CDR1 SGDLS, CDR2 YYNGEE. The CDR3 is made up of 15 amino acids. CDR3 amino acids: CASSVGGTSEDTQYF. In nucleotides, the CDR3 is TGTGCCAGCAGCGTAGGAGGCACTTCGGAAGATACGCAGTATTTT.

The J gene is TRBJ1-2, the V gene TRBV2; 10 bases align to TRBD1. The CDR3 is made up of 13 amino acids. V lost 1 base to trimming and J lost 13 bases; unmatched junction nucleotides: 6. Germline V gives CDR1 SNHLY, CDR2 FYNNEI. The DNA for the CDR3 is TGTGCCAGCAGTGAAGGGGACAGGGGCCCTCGCACCTTC. Residues: CASSEGDRGPRTF.

V gene TRBV6-6 combines with J gene TRBJ2-2; D uncertain. Trimming shortened V by 4 bases and J by 4 bases, and 1 base separated the two germline ends. Looked up from germline, CDR1 is MNHNY and CDR2 is SVGAGI (reference sequence). The CDR3 is 11 amino acids. DNA for the CDR3: TGTGCCAGCAGTTCCACCGGGGAGCTGTTTTTT. This sequence encodes CASSSTGELFF.

This clone was detected only once. The chain is built from TRBV6-1 and TRBJ2-7; D is unresolved. V lost 2 bases and J lost 6, with 5 bases in between. The CDR3 is 11 amino acids. The germline CDR1 and CDR2 sequences are MNHNS and SASEGT. The chain's CDR3 is CASSEFSEQYF. DNA for the CDR3: TGTGCCAGCAGTGAATTCTCCGAGCAGTACTTC.

The chain recombines TRBV30 with TRBJ2-1; D is tentatively TRBD1 or TRBD2 (5 bases each). Germline CDR1 GTSNPN, CDR2 SVGIG (reference sequence). With 4 bases removed from V and 8 bases from J, the gap between germline ends came to 21 bases. The CDR3 is made up of 15 amino acids. CDR3 protein: CAWKRSIRGLDEQFF. The DNA for the CDR3 is TGTGCCTGGAAGAGGTCTATTCGGGGCCTCGATGAGCAGTTCTTC. The variable domain in full, completed from reference TRBV30 and TRBJ2-1, reads SQTIHQWPATLVQPVGSPLSLECTVEGTSNPNLYWYRQAAGRGLQLLFYSVGIGQISSEVPQNLSASRPQDRQFILSSKKLLLSDSGFYLCAWKRSIRGLDEQFFGPGTRLTVL.

The chain combines TRBV1 with TRBJ2-3; the D segment call TRBD2 is taken from the table without a DNA check. TRBV1 is designated a pseudogene. The CDR3 sequence is 16 residues long. DNA for the CDR3: TGCACCAGCAGCCAACCGGGACTAGCGGCATACGATACGCAGTATTTT. The encoded protein is CTSSQPGLAAYDTQYF.

This sequence joins TRBV27 and TRBJ2-7; weak D call: TRBD2 (6 bases). CDR3 length: 14 amino acids. Germline V gene sequence: CDR1 MNHEY, CDR2 SMNVEV (reference sequence). V lost 11 bases, J lost 1 base, and 18 bases lay in between. CDR3 residues: CAVASTRGSYEQYF. The CDR3 DNA follows: TGTGCCGTTGCTTCGACACGGGGGTCCTACGAGCAGTACTTC.

A few counts support this clone. The chain joins TRBV29-1 to TRBJ2-3, with a tentative D call TRBD1 (5 bases). Germline V gene sequence: CDR1 SQVTM, CDR2 ANQGSEA. V dropped 6 bases and J dropped 4 bases, with 5 bases sitting between them. This CDR3 is built from 10 residues. CDR3: CSVGADTQYF. The CDR3 DNA sequence: TGCAGCGTAGGGGCAGATACGCAGTATTTT.

The genes are TRBV27 and TRBJ2-7; TRBD2 matches 9 bases. The CDR3 loop spans 15 amino acids. V dropped 5 bases and J dropped 0; count of bases not matched to a gene: 5. In germline, CDR1 is MNHEY, CDR2 SMNVEV (reference sequence). CDR3 in amino acids: CASSLAGGSSYEQYF. The CDR3 region has the DNA TGTGCCAGCAGTCTGGCGGGGGGGAGCTCCTACGAGCAGTACTTC.

The chain joins TRBV27 to TRBJ1-1, with D tentatively TRBD1 (5 bases). The CDR3 is 14 amino acids. Trimming stripped 3 bases from V and 3 bases from J, with 11 bases between. Germline values: CDR1 MNHEY, CDR2 SMNVEV (reference sequence). CDR3 DNA: TGTGCCAGCAGTTTTCAGGGCCGGTACACTGAAGCTTTCTTT. Its translation is CASSFQGRYTEAFF.

The chain links TRBV25-1 to TRBJ2-3, with 11 bases lining up with TRBD1. Germline V gene lookup returns CDR1 MGHDK and CDR2 SYGVNS. The CDR3 runs to 16 residues. The junction had 5 bases not matched to a gene; V was cut back by 4 bases and J by 2 bases. DNA for the CDR3: TGTGCCAGCAGTGCCCGGACAGGGGGCTTCACAGATACGCAGTATTTT. Its protein product is CASSARTGGFTDTQYF.

The chain employs TRBV30 and TRBJ2-6, with D unresolved. The CDR3 extends over 18 amino acids. Germline V lookup: CDR1 GTSNPN, CDR2 SVGIG (reference sequence). With 0 bases removed from V and 0 bases from J, the gap between germline ends came to 15 bases. The CDR3: CAWSVFDLLHSGANVLTF. The CDR3 bases are TGTGCCTGGAGTGTTTTCGACCTGCTCCACTCTGGGGCCAACGTCCTGACTTTC.

This clone showed up just a few times. V is TRBV7-6 and J is TRBJ2-1; no definite D call. The V gene lost 4 bases and the J gene lost 4 bases, with 11 bases spanning the gap. CDR3 length: 14 amino acids. Germline CDR1 and CDR2: SGHVS and FNYEAQ. CDR3 sequence reads: CASSSRKGYNEQFF. For the CDR3, the DNA is TGTGCCAGCAGCTCCCGGAAAGGATACAATGAGCAGTTCTTC.

The V call is TRBV2, the J call TRBJ1-5; tentatively, D is TRBD1 (5 bases). Germline V gives CDR1 SNHLY, CDR2 FYNNEI. This CDR3 contains 16 residues. The V gene lost 8 bases and the J gene lost 2 bases, with 19 bases spanning the gap. As DNA, the CDR3 is TGTGCCAGCCGGCCGGGGGTTCTTGGGGGCAATCAGCCCCAGCATTTT. Translation gives CASRPGVLGGNQPQHF. The complete variable domain, with remaining parts taken from reference TRBV2 and TRBJ1-5, reads EPEVTQTPSHQVTQMGQEVILRCVPISNHLYFYWYRQILGQKVEFLVSFYNNEISEKSEIFDDQFSVERPDGSNFTLKIRSTKLEDSAMYFCASRPGVLGGNQPQHFGDGTRLSIL.